The 17 T cell receptor beta chains given below trace back to one sample, sequenced in a study of cytomegalovirus exposure and HLA in healthy donors. The PCR had 60 Vbeta and 13 Jbeta primers. Profiled with immunoSEQ multiplex PCR; TCRdb holds only in-frame clones, not every one. The sample lists 110,000 or so clones, over 75% occurring once. The material sequenced was PBMCs. Receptors were obtained from a woman under 30 in good health and CMV-seronegative.

This chain uses TRBV7-2 with TRBJ2-1; maybe TRBD2 (5 bases). The CDR3 runs to 17 residues. Germline CDR1 and CDR2: SGHTA and FQGNSA. Trimming left V 1 base short and J 3 bases short, with 16 bases between. The DNA for the CDR3 is TGTGCCAGCAGCTTAGAAGGGTCGCGGGTGCGCTACAATGAGCAGTTCTTC. It is translated as CASSLEGSRVRYNEQFF. Based on the CDR3 plus reference TRBV7-2 and TRBJ2-1, the full variable domain is GAGVSQSPSNKVTEKGKDVELRCDPISGHTALYWYRQSLGQGLEFLIYFQGNSAPDKSGLPSDRFSAERTGGSVSTLTIQRTQQEDSAVYLCASSLEGSRVRYNEQFFGPGTRLTVL.

The chain couples TRBV5-1 to TRBJ2-1; maybe TRBD1 (6 bases). V was cut by 3 bases and J by 4 bases, with 17 bases left in between. Germline-derived CDR1 and CDR2 are SGHRS and YFSETQ. CDR3 size: 16 residues. The CDR3 sequence is CASSSPGTRTYNEQFF. CDR3 DNA sequence: TGCGCCAGCAGCTCGCCCGGGACACGGACTTACAATGAGCAGTTCTTC.

The chain couples TRBV4-1 to TRBJ2-5; D possibly corresponds to TRBD2 (6 bases). The DNA end lines up better with TRBJ2-7; the J call may be wrong. The CDR3 is made up of 16 amino acids. Looked up from germline, CDR1 is MGHRA and CDR2 is YSYEKL. The DNA of the CDR3 is TGCGCCAGCAGCCAAGAGTGGGACGGAGGGACCTACGAGCAGTACTTC. It encodes CASSQEWDGGTYEQYF.

CDR3 nucleotides: TGTGCCAGCAGCTTATGGGGCCTGGGTCAGCCCCAGCATTTT. Translation gives CASSLWGLGQPQHF. This chain uses TRBV7-2 with TRBJ1-5, with D possibly matching TRBD1 (5 bases). Looked up from germline, CDR1 is SGHTA and CDR2 is FQGNSA. The CDR3 extends over 14 amino acids. Trimming took off 2 bases at V and 6 bases at J, with 11 bases between the two ends.

The rearrangement uses TRBV4-3 and TRBJ1-4; tentative D call: TRBD1 (5 bases). With 0 bases removed from V and 7 bases from J, the gap between germline ends came to 15 bases. The CDR3 runs 16 residues. Germline V lookup: CDR1 LGHNA, CDR2 YSLEER. DNA of the CDR3: TGCGCCAGCAGCCAAGATCAAGGACCGCAGGGTGAAAAACTGTTTTTT. Translating it yields CASSQDQGPQGEKLFF.

The chain joins TRBV28 to TRBJ2-5; unclear D gene. This CDR3 contains 13 residues. Per the germline V gene, CDR1 is MDHEN and CDR2 is SYDVKM. V shed 5 bases and J shed 2 bases, with 9 bases lying between them. CDR3 bases: TGTGCCAGCAGTGAGAGCGTACAAGAGACCCAGTACTTC. Its translation: CASSESVQETQYF.

The V gene is TRBV28, the J gene TRBJ1-5, with TRBD1 identical over 8 bases. Trimming took 3 bases from V and 0 from J; bases not matched to a gene: 4. The germline V gene has CDR1 MDHEN and CDR2 SYDVKM. This CDR3 has 16 amino acids. The CDR3 sequence is CASSFTRGLSNQPQHF. The CDR3 nucleotides read TGTGCCAGCAGTTTTACCAGGGGGCTTAGCAATCAGCCCCAGCATTTT. Variable domain in full (rest from reference TRBV28 and TRBJ1-5): DVKVTQSSRYLVKRTGEKVFLECVQDMDHENMFWYRQDPGLGLRLIYFSYDVKMKEKGDIPEGYSVSREKKERFSLILESASTNQTSMYLCASSFTRGLSNQPQHFGDGTRLSIL.

The V gene is TRBV6-1, the J gene TRBJ2-1, with D perhaps matching TRBD1 (5 bases). V gave up 5 bases and J gave up 9 bases, with 11 bases separating them. CDR1 MNHNS and CDR2 SASEGT come from the germline V gene. The CDR3 consists of 12 residues. In nucleotides, the CDR3 is TGTGCCAGCAGTATACAGGTTGGTGAGCAGTTCTTC. This encodes CASSIQVGEQFF.

V is TRBV6-1 and J is TRBJ1-5; D possibly corresponds to TRBD1 (6 bases). The CDR3 loop spans 15 amino acids. CDR1 and CDR2 (germline): MNHNS, SASEGT. V dropped 0 bases and J dropped 3 bases, with 9 bases sitting between them. In DNA form, the CDR3 reads TGTGCCAGCAGTGAAGCCCGGGACAACAATCAGCCCCAGCATTTT. This sequence encodes CASSEARDNNQPQHF.

The table lists this clone with a count of one. The V call is TRBV2, the J call TRBJ1-1, with D perhaps matching TRBD1 (5 bases). The V end was cut by 3 bases, the J end by 1 base, with 6 bases between. The germline V gene encodes CDR1 SNHLY and CDR2 FYNNEI. The CDR3 totals 13 residues. The CDR3 nucleotides read TGTGCCAGCAGTGACAGGGCGAACACTGAAGCTTTCTTT. Protein: CASSDRANTEAFF.

In DNA, the CDR3 is TGTGCCAGCAGCCTCGGACAGGCCATACAAGAGACCCAGTACTTC. Translation gives CASSLGQAIQETQYF. The chain employs TRBV11-3 and TRBJ2-5; 7 bases map to TRBD1. The germline V gene encodes CDR1 SGHNT and CDR2 YENEEA. The CDR3 has 15 amino acids. The junction had 8 bases not matched to a gene; V was cut back by 5 bases and J by 2 bases. Full variable domain (missing parts from reference TRBV11-3 and TRBJ2-5): EAGVVQSPRYKIIEKKQPVAFWCNPISGHNTLYWYLQNLGQGPELLIRYENEEAVDDSQLPKDRFSAERLKGVDSTLKIQPAELGDSAVYLCASSLGQAIQETQYFGPGTRLLVL.

The J gene is TRBJ1-6, the V gene TRBV6-6; D perhaps matches TRBD1 (6 bases). Germline values: CDR1 MNHNY, CDR2 SVGAGI (reference sequence). This CDR3 contains 15 residues. V was cut by 3 bases and J by 7 bases, with 13 bases left in between. The DNA of the CDR3 is TGTGCCAGCAGTTATGTGCGGACAGCCAATTCACCCCTCCACTTT. Translated: CASSYVRTANSPLHF.

V usage is TRBV7-2 and J usage is TRBJ2-1; 10 bases are a match to TRBD2. The V gene's germline CDR1 is SGHTA and CDR2 FQGNSA. V dropped 4 bases and J dropped 3; count of bases not matched to a gene: 6. CDR3 length: 16 residues. CDR3 protein: CASSSQRGGLYNEQFF. CDR3 nucleotide sequence: TGTGCCAGCAGCTCTCAGCGGGGGGGCCTCTACAATGAGCAGTTCTTC. Variable domain in full (rest from reference TRBV7-2 and TRBJ2-1): GAGVSQSPSNKVTEKGKDVELRCDPISGHTALYWYRQSLGQGLEFLIYFQGNSAPDKSGLPSDRFSAERTGGSVSTLTIQRTQQEDSAVYLCASSSQRGGLYNEQFFGPGTRLTVL.

The chain employs TRBV6-5 and TRBJ2-5; D possibly corresponds to TRBD2 (6 bases). The CDR3 has 15 residues. Trimming removed 0 bases at V and 5 bases at J, with 13 bases between. CDR1 and CDR2 (germline): MNHEY, SVGAGI. CDR3 sequence (DNA): TGTGCCAGCAGTTACTCACCGGGAGAGTTGGAGACCCAGTACTTC. It encodes CASSYSPGELETQYF.

The chain employs TRBV10-1 and TRBJ2-4, with D possibly being TRBD2 (6 bases). There are 15 residues in the CDR3. Germline V CDR1 and CDR2: WNHNN, SYGVQD (reference sequence). Trimming removed 8 bases from V and 0 bases from J, with 14 bases in between. CDR3 in amino acids: CASPGGNLAKNIQYF. CDR3 sequence (DNA): TGCGCCAGCCCCGGGGGAAATCTAGCCAAAAACATTCAGTACTTC.

V usage is TRBV9 and J usage is TRBJ2-7; 11 nucleotides align to TRBD2. Trimming took 5 bases from V and 3 from J; bases not matched to a gene: 4. This CDR3 region has 14 residues. CDR1 is SGDLS and CDR2 is YYNGEE in the germline V gene. The CDR3 nucleotides are TGTGCCAGCAGAACGACTAGCGGGGACTACGAGCAGTACGTC. Translation: CASRTTSGDYEQYV.

This chain connects TRBV4-2 to TRBJ2-1; possibly TRBD2 for D (5 bases). V was trimmed by 0 bases and J by 4 bases, leaving 13 bases between them. In germline, CDR1 is LGHNA, CDR2 YNFKEQ. The CDR3 totals 16 residues. The CDR3 sequence: CASSQEGGGSYNEQFF. Here the CDR3 DNA reads TGTGCCAGCAGCCAAGAAGGAGGTGGGTCATACAATGAGCAGTTCTTC.